A single sample gave rise to the 21 T cell receptor beta chains below, sequenced in a study of blood T cell repertoires in COVID-19. Only in-frame clones appear in the TCRdb table, and some are missing; sequencing was by immunoSEQ multiplex PCR. The repertoire has a few hundred thousand clones, 75% to 90% of them found once; the top ten carry approximately 5.6%. Sequencing used peripheral blood. These receptors all come from a woman in her 70s with COVID-19, enrolled during active disease.

J is TRBJ1-3 and V is TRBV28, with D perhaps matching TRBD1 (5 bases). Per germline, CDR1 MDHEN and CDR2 SYDVKM. The CDR3 runs 13 residues. DNA for the CDR3: TGTGCGTCGGGCGGACATAATGGAAACACCATATATTTT. Amino acid sequence: CASGGHNGNTIYF.

The chain carries TRBV24-1 and TRBJ2-1, with 8 bases identical to TRBD2. CDR3 length equals 14 residues. Germline lookup yields CDR1 KGHDR and CDR2 SFDVKD. With 9 bases clipped from V and 5 bases from J, the junction kept 8 bases outside the gene matches. CDR3 loop: CATQGSGSNNEQFF. The CDR3 coding sequence is TGTGCCACCCAAGGAAGCGGGAGTAACAATGAGCAGTTCTTC.

The chain couples TRBV29-1 to TRBJ2-1, with D tentatively TRBD2 (6 bases). Germline lookup yields CDR1 SQVTM and CDR2 ANQGSEA. With 1 base removed from V and 7 bases from J, the gap between germline ends came to 11 bases. The CDR3 loop spans 13 amino acids. CDR3 nucleotide sequence: TGCAGCGTTGAAGGGCGTCGGGGGAATGAGCAGTTCTTC. Protein sequence: CSVEGRRGNEQFF.

J is TRBJ2-3 and V is TRBV4-3, with 7 bases that match TRBD2. The CDR3 sequence is 15 residues long. The junction had 3 bases not matched to a gene; V was cut back by 3 bases and J by 0 bases. CDR1 and CDR2 from the germline V gene are LGHNA and YSLEER. The CDR3 coding sequence is TGCGCCAGCAGCCACCGAGCGGGAAGCACAGATACGCAGTATTTT. As protein: CASSHRAGSTDTQYF.

The rearrangement joins TRBV19 to TRBJ2-1; 7 nucleotides align to TRBD2. V lost 4 bases and J lost 8; bases outside the gene matches: 11. Germline CDR1 reads LNHDA; CDR2 reads SQIVND (reference sequence). This CDR3 has 15 amino acids. CDR3 amino acids: CASSRTSVEFDEQFF. The CDR3 DNA reads as TGTGCCAGTAGTAGGACTAGTGTGGAGTTTGATGAGCAGTTCTTC.

This clone turned up a few times. The rearrangement joins TRBV28 to TRBJ2-7; D is possibly TRBD1 (6 bases). There are 15 residues in the CDR3. Germline CDR1 and CDR2: MDHEN and SYDVKM. Trimming took off 0 bases at V and 0 bases at J, with 9 bases between the two ends. CDR3 sequence reads: CASSLWGADSYEQYF. The CDR3 bases are TGTGCCAGCAGTTTATGGGGGGCTGACTCCTACGAGCAGTACTTC.

A few counts support this clone. This chain joins TRBV28 and TRBJ2-1; D remains unclear. The V end lost 3 bases, the J end lost 0 bases, and 9 bases lay between the germline ends. Germline lookup yields CDR1 MDHEN and CDR2 SYDVKM. This CDR3 comprises 15 residues. The CDR3 sequence: CASSFEVSSYNEQFF. In DNA form, the CDR3 reads TGTGCCAGCAGTTTTGAGGTTAGCTCCTACAATGAGCAGTTCTTC. The full variable domain, in which reference TRBV28 and TRBJ2-1 provide the parts outside the CDR3, is DVKVTQSSRYLVKRTGEKVFLECVQDMDHENMFWYRQDPGLGLRLIYFSYDVKMKEKGDIPEGYSVSREKKERFSLILESASTNQTSMYLCASSFEVSSYNEQFFGPGTRLTVL.

This clone was observed once. The V and J genes are TRBV12-5 and TRBJ2-1; D is possibly TRBD2 (5 bases). The ends were cut back, 1 base at V and 10 bases at J, with 14 bases in the middle. Germline values: CDR1 LGHNT, CDR2 FRNRAP. The CDR3 sequence is 14 residues long. The CDR3 protein is CASGLGKTSREQFF. The CDR3 bases are TGTGCTAGTGGTTTGGGGAAAACTAGTAGAGAGCAGTTCTTC.

This clone was observed once. The V gene is TRBV7-3, the J gene TRBJ2-7, with 9 bases identical to TRBD1. The V gene end was trimmed by 4 bases and the J gene end by 5 bases; junction bases not matched to a gene: 3. This CDR3 has 13 amino acids. The germline CDR1 and CDR2 sequences are SGHTA and FQGTGA. DNA for the CDR3: TGTGCCAGCAGCTCCGGGACAGGGAACGAGCAGTACTTC. Translated, it gives CASSSGTGNEQYF.

The chain has TRBV28 and TRBJ2-2, with D maybe TRBD1 (6 bases). V gave up 8 bases and J gave up 7 bases, with 20 bases separating them. Germline V CDR1 and CDR2: MDHEN, SYDVKM. The CDR3 sequence is 15 residues long. The CDR3 is CASLSQGQAFGELFF. Written as DNA, the CDR3 is TGTGCCAGCCTCTCCCAGGGGCAGGCTTTCGGGGAGCTGTTTTTT.

The rearrangement uses TRBV6-2 or TRBV6-3 and TRBJ2-5; D is possibly TRBD2 (6 bases). The CDR3 runs to 15 residues. The ends were cut back, 4 bases at V and 5 bases at J, with 17 bases in the middle. The germline gives CDR1 MNHEY, CDR2 SVGEGT. The CDR3 nucleotides read TGTGCCAGCAGTTTGGCGGGACCCCCGGCCGAGACCCAGTACTTC. Its protein product is CASSLAGPPAETQYF.

The rearrangement joins TRBV18 to TRBJ1-5; possibly TRBD1 for D (5 bases). The CDR3 spans 14 residues. Germline assignment: CDR1 KGHSH and CDR2 LQKENI. Trimming pared 3 bases from V and 11 bases from J, leaving 17 bases between. This CDR3 is CASSPDLKGVAQHF. The CDR3 DNA reads as TGTGCCAGCTCACCCGACCTCAAAGGGGTGGCCCAGCATTTT.

The chain links TRBV6-5 to TRBJ2-7; D not certain. The CDR3 totals 14 residues. Germline CDR1 and CDR2: MNHEY and SVGAGI. The V and J ends lost 4 bases and 0 bases respectively, with 10 bases between them. CDR3 DNA sequence: TGTGCCAGCAGTTTCGAGACGGGCTCCTACGAGCAGTACTTC. This gives the protein CASSFETGSYEQYF.

The sample holds many counts of this clone. The rearrangement joins TRBV27 to TRBJ2-7; 8 positions match TRBD1. The CDR3 runs 16 residues. Unmatched junction bases numbered 11, after V lost 1 base and J lost 6 bases. Per the germline V gene, CDR1 is MNHEY and CDR2 is SMNVEV (reference sequence). The CDR3 DNA reads as TGTGCCAGCAGTTTATTCGGCGACAGGGGTTCGGGCGAGCAGTACTTC. Translated: CASSLFGDRGSGEQYF.

The CDR3 sequence: CAWSNRGLSQETQYF. The CDR3 DNA reads TGTGCCTGGAGTAACAGGGGGCTCTCCCAAGAGACCCAGTACTTC. V usage is TRBV30 and J usage is TRBJ2-5; TRBD1 matches 9 bases. Germline V lookup: CDR1 GTSNPN, CDR2 SVGIG (reference sequence). This CDR3 comprises 15 residues. V lost 2 bases to trimming and J lost 1 base; unmatched junction nucleotides: 5.

The gene calls are TRBV25-1 and TRBJ2-7, with TRBD2 as a possible D gene (6 bases). CDR3 length: 15 amino acids. Germline loops: CDR1 MGHDK, CDR2 SYGVNS. Trimming stripped 2 bases from V and 2 bases from J, with 13 bases between. CDR3 loop: CASSESRGRAYEQYF. The CDR3 coding sequence is TGTGCCAGCAGTGAAAGTCGGGGGAGAGCCTACGAGCAGTACTTC.

The chain joins TRBV2 to TRBJ2-1; TRBD2 matches 11 bases. Looked up from germline, CDR1 is SNHLY and CDR2 is FYNNEI. V shed 6 bases and J 10 bases; nucleotides not matched to a gene: 11. This CDR3 is 15 amino acids long. CDR3: CASRPTSGKVIEQFF. Here the CDR3 DNA reads TGTGCCAGCAGACCGACTAGCGGGAAGGTTATCGAGCAGTTCTTC.

The rearrangement uses TRBV5-6 and TRBJ2-1; 7 nucleotides align to TRBD2. This CDR3 spans 15 amino acids. The ends lost 2 bases at V and 8 bases at J; junction bases unmatched: 10. Germline assignment: CDR1 SGHDT and CDR2 YYEEEE. Here the CDR3 reads CASSFGTMYRHEQFF. CDR3 bases: TGTGCCAGCAGCTTCGGGACTATGTATCGGCATGAGCAGTTCTTC.

This chain uses TRBV3-1 (or the pseudogene TRBV3-2) with TRBJ2-2; 13 bases match TRBD2. V trimming: 4 bases; J trimming: 6 bases; junction bases outside the gene matches: 5. This CDR3 has 16 amino acids. Germline V gene data show CDR1 as LGHDT and CDR2 as YNNKEL (reference sequence). CDR3 coding DNA: TGTGCCAGCAGCCTCAGGACTAGCGGGAGTCCCGGGGAGCTGTTTTTT. It specifies CASSLRTSGSPGELFF.

The chain carries TRBV7-2 and TRBJ2-7, with TRBD1 as a possible D gene (5 bases). This CDR3 has 17 amino acids. The germline V and J ends were trimmed by 7 bases and 3 bases, with 25 bases remaining between them. CDR1 is SGHTA, CDR2 FQGNSA, per germline. CDR3 nucleotides: TGTGCCAGCACCCCCAGGGTGGCGGCAGTATGGGGCTACGAGCAGTACTTC. Translation gives CASTPRVAAVWGYEQYF.

In DNA form, the CDR3 reads TGTGCCAGTAGTGTTCTGACTAGCGGGCACCCCTACGAGCAGTACTTC. Protein: CASSVLTSGHPYEQYF. The chain employs TRBV19 and TRBJ2-7, with 10 bases identical to TRBD2. This CDR3 is 16 amino acids long. Germline trimming cut 5 bases from V and 2 bases from J; bases unmatched to any gene: 9. Germline CDR1 LNHDA, CDR2 SQIVND (reference sequence).